This T cell receptor beta chain was recorded in a study of graft-versus-host responses after intestinal transplantation. Study-wide results and limits: GvH clones detected in recipient marrow included some appearing first in ileum or blood.

This clone was picked up one time. Its antigen remains unknown. CDR3 length equals 15 residues. V trimming: 6 bases; J trimming: 2 bases; junction bases outside the gene matches: 10. Germline lookup yields CDR1 MNHNS and CDR2 SASEGT. Here immunoSEQ multiplex PCR was the method, and the copy in TCRdb shows in-frame clones only, minus some. The repertoire holds about 99,000 clones, with over 75% as singletons. The sample was unstimulated CD4+ T cells sorted from spleen or lymph node cells, taken before intestinal transplant. The rearrangement links TRBV6-1 to TRBJ2-7; 7 nucleotides agree with TRBD1. This TCR was sampled from a human donor who received an intestinal transplant. The CDR3 coding sequence is TGTGCCAGCAGGCCCCCCGGACAGGCAACCTACGAGCAGTACTTC. It encodes CASRPPGQATYEQYF.